This T cell receptor (beta chain) originates from a study of metastatic and nonmetastatic thyroid tumors. Study-level background: Repertoire data that came from the blood and tumor or nodule tissue of malignant and benign thyroid patients were compared.

Source study methods: Building a distant-metastasis classifier for papillary thyroid cancer drew on CDR3 differences across clinicopathological groups. TCRdb reassembled clones from the PCR reads with MiXCR. These V and J calls rely on TCRdb rather than the paper's analysis. The top ten hold roughly 15% of the sample, which has roughly 30,000 clones, 20% to 25% seen once. Ahead of thyroid surgery, no patient had received treatment of any kind. In this sample, this clone turned up many times. The sequence derives from a female donor with papillary thyroid cancer or a benign thyroid nodule (not recorded which). Some clones in this sample may be carry-over from other donors' samples. Sequencing was performed on blood.

Here the CDR3 DNA reads TGTGCCAGCAGCTTCGTTTCGGCCCAAGAGACCCAGTACTTC. It yields the protein CASSFVSAQETQYF. The V gene is TRBV5-6, the J gene TRBJ2-5; D ambiguous. The germline V gene has CDR1 SGHDT and CDR2 YYEEEE. V gave up 2 bases and J gave up 1 base, with 9 bases separating them. This CDR3 is built from 14 residues.